A selection of T cell receptor beta chains follows, all from one sample in a study of blood T cell repertoires in COVID-19. Profiling relied on immunoSEQ multiplex PCR, and the TCRdb table lists in-frame clones only, not all of them. The repertoire holds 200,000 to 250,000 clones, with approximately 86% as singletons. The sample consisted of peripheral blood. Source of these receptors: a woman between 65 and 79 years old with active or convalescent COVID-19. Both conserved end residues are part of each CDR3. D genes are given only for firm matches. Clone sizes are given selectively: once, few, many, or a class where the clone is expanded.

V	size	J	D	CDR3	DNA
TRBV27	-	TRBJ2-6	-	CASSFQQGTGANVLTF	TGTGCCAGCAGTTTCCAGCAGGGGACTGGGGCCAACGTCCTGACTTTC
TRBV11-2	-	TRBJ2-1	TRBD2	CASTRLAGGGEQFF	TGTGCCAGCACCCGACTAGCGGGGGGGGGAGAGCAGTTCTTC
TRBV5-4	-	TRBJ1-5	TRBD1	CASSNKRDRGLKSNQPQHF	TGTGCCAGCAGCAATAAACGAGACAGGGGTTTAAAGAGCAATCAGCCCCAGCATTTT
TRBV4-3	-	TRBJ1-5	-	CASSQDLQGSQPQHF	TGCGCCAGCAGCCAAGATCTCCAGGGCAGTCAGCCCCAGCATTTT
TRBV6-6	-	TRBJ2-7	TRBD2	CASRPGTNSYEQYF	TGTGCCAGCAGGCCCGGGACTAACTCCTACGAGCAGTACTTC
TRBV5-1	-	TRBJ2-1	TRBD2	CASSLSPAGVTNEQFF	TGCGCCAGCAGCTTAAGTCCGGCGGGGGTAACCAATGAGCAGTTCTTC
TRBV27	-	TRBJ1-2	-	CASSLGHPYGYTF	TGTGCCAGCAGTTTAGGACACCCCTATGGCTACACCTTC
TRBV6-2/TRBV6-3	few	TRBJ2-1	-	CASSPLVRGNEQFF	TGTGCCAGCAGCCCCCTAGTCCGGGGGAATGAGCAGTTCTTC
TRBV19	-	TRBJ2-3	-	CASSIGGSSDTQYF	TGTGCCAGTAGTATCGGCGGATCCTCAGATACGCAGTATTTT
TRBV7-2	few	TRBJ1-2	TRBD1	CASSVGQGDGYTF	TGTGCCAGCAGCGTCGGACAGGGCGATGGCTACACCTTC
TRBV3-1/TRBV3-2	-	TRBJ1-6	-	CASSDSLDSSPLHF	TGTGCCAGCAGCGATTCCCTAGACAGCTCACCCCTCCACTTT
TRBV7-2	-	TRBJ2-5	TRBD2	CASSRSGTSGETQYF	TGTGCCAGCAGCCGCTCCGGGACTAGCGGGGAGACCCAGTACTTC
TRBV6-2/TRBV6-3	-	TRBJ1-2	TRBD1	CASSYAGQSYGYTF	TGTGCCAGCAGTTACGCGGGACAGAGCTATGGCTACACCTTC
TRBV12-5	once	TRBJ1-2	TRBD1	CASGWDRETYGYTF	TGTGCTAGTGGTTGGGACAGGGAGACCTATGGCTACACCTTC
TRBV28	-	TRBJ1-5	TRBD1	CATYRGRQPQHF	TGTGCCACCTACAGGGGACGTCAGCCCCAGCATTTT
TRBV24-1	-	TRBJ2-2	-	CATSDAPTGTGELFF	TGTGCCACCAGTGATGCCCCAACAGGGACCGGGGAGCTGTTTTTT
TRBV27	once	TRBJ1-5	TRBD1	CASSSGQGVGNQPQHF	TGTGCCAGCAGTTCAGGACAGGGCGTCGGCAATCAGCCCCAGCATTTT
TRBV7-8	-	TRBJ1-2	-	CASSLASVISYGYTF	TGTGCCAGCAGCTTAGCCAGTGTCATCTCGTATGGCTACACCTTC
TRBV29-1	-	TRBJ1-1	-	CSGKSVRPNTEAFF	TGCAGCGGGAAATCCGTCAGGCCGAACACTGAAGCTTTCTTT
TRBV3-1/TRBV3-2	-	TRBJ2-3	TRBD2	CASSNSGGAADTQYF	TGTGCCAGCAGCAATAGCGGGGGGGCCGCAGATACGCAGTATTTT
TRBV5-1	-	TRBJ1-1	-	CATAVVLGTEAFF	TGCGCTACAGCAGTGGTTTTGGGCACTGAAGCTTTCTTT
TRBV10-3	-	TRBJ1-5	-	CATSEGGQPQHF	TGTGCCACTTCGGAGGGTGGACAGCCCCAGCATTTT
TRBV6-5	-	TRBJ1-2	TRBD1	CASRGDRFVYGYTF	TGTGCCAGCAGGGGGGACAGGTTCGTCTATGGCTACACCTTC
TRBV25-1	few	TRBJ1-1	-	CASTSGGHTEAFF	TGTGCCAGCACCTCCGGTGGTCACACTGAAGCTTTCTTT
TRBV2	-	TRBJ1-6	TRBD1	CASSEGQPISPLHF	TGTGCCAGCAGTGAGGGACAGCCGATTTCACCCCTCCACTTT
TRBV25-1	-	TRBJ2-3	TRBD2	CASSELKASGGADTQYF	TGTGCCAGCAGTGAATTGAAGGCTAGCGGGGGTGCAGATACGCAGTATTTT
TRBV6-5	few	TRBJ1-1	TRBD1	CASQLEQGGRKAFF	TGTGCCAGCCAACTCGAACAGGGGGGTCGGAAGGCTTTCTTT
TRBV19	few	TRBJ1-5	-	CASSSGQPQHF	TGTGCCAGTTCTTCCGGGCAGCCCCAGCATTTT
TRBV6-5	-	TRBJ2-4	TRBD1	CASQTGVGKNIQYF	TGTGCCAGCCAGACAGGGGTGGGCAAAAACATTCAGTACTTC
TRBV5-5	-	TRBJ2-7	-	CASSLGGQNSYEQYF	TGTGCCAGCAGCTTGGGTGGGCAAAACTCCTACGAGCAGTACTTC
TRBV11-2	-	TRBJ1-2	-	CASSFQSRSNGYGYTF	TGTGCCAGCAGCTTTCAATCCAGGTCGAATGGGTATGGCTACACCTTC
TRBV20-1	few	TRBJ2-7	-	CSAYRQNEQYF	TGCAGTGCCTATCGACAGAACGAGCAGTACTTC
TRBV5-6	-	TRBJ1-1	-	CASSPGGGTSGF	TGTGCCAGCAGCCCGGGGGGCGGCACGTCGGGCTTT
TRBV4-1	once	TRBJ1-2	-	CASSQDRGAGYGYTF	TGCGCCAGCAGCCAAGATCGGGGGGCTGGCTATGGCTACACCTTC
TRBV9	-	TRBJ1-1	-	CASSPTDRLGTEAFF	TGTGCCAGCAGCCCCACGGACAGATTAGGGACTGAAGCTTTCTTT
TRBV3-1/TRBV3-2	-	TRBJ2-1	TRBD2	CASSQLEPGLAEYNEQFF	TGTGCCAGCAGCCAACTAGAACCGGGACTAGCGGAGTACAATGAGCAGTTCTTC
TRBV14	-	TRBJ1-1	TRBD1	CASSHRTGWSTEAFF	TGTGCCAGCAGCCATAGGACAGGGTGGAGCACTGAAGCTTTCTTT
TRBV4-1	few	TRBJ1-3	-	CASSQVVLSGNTIYF	TGCGCCAGCAGCCAAGTAGTTCTCTCTGGAAACACCATATATTTT
TRBV9	-	TRBJ1-6	-	CASSVTASQDSPLHF	TGTGCCAGCAGCGTGACGGCGTCTCAGGATTCACCCCTCCACTTT
TRBV6-2/TRBV6-3	-	TRBJ1-5	TRBD1	CASSSDREAGIGNQPQHF	TGTGCCAGCAGCTCGGACAGGGAGGCGGGGATCGGCAATCAGCCCCAGCATTTT
TRBV7-2	-	TRBJ2-2	TRBD2	CASSALTSGNTGELFF	TGTGCCAGCAGCGCCCTGACTAGCGGAAACACCGGGGAGCTGTTTTTT
TRBV6-5	-	TRBJ2-7	-	CASTIDTVINEQYF	TGTGCCAGCACTATAGACACGGTCATCAACGAGCAGTACTTC
TRBV6-5	-	TRBJ1-5	TRBD1	CASTQVGQSNQPQHF	TGTGCCAGCACCCAGGTGGGACAGAGCAATCAGCCCCAGCATTTT
TRBV19	-	TRBJ1-4	TRBD1	CASSSGQGNEKLFF	TGTGCCAGTTCTAGTGGACAGGGGAATGAAAAACTGTTTTTT
TRBV19	-	TRBJ2-1	-	CASSSPLPEASNEQFF	TGTGCCAGTAGCTCGCCCCTACCAGAGGCTAGCAATGAGCAGTTCTTC